The subject of this entry is one TCR beta chain. The entry originates in a study of OX40 agonist ivuxolimab in advanced cancers. Overall study: Dose-escalation subjects each had hepatocellular carcinoma, melanoma, renal cell or head and neck cancer.

Libraries were prepared by immunoSEQ multiplex PCR; TCRdb keeps only in-frame clonotypes and omits some of them. Among 60,000 to 75,000 clones listed, roughly 89% were seen once. CDR1 MNHNS and CDR2 SASEGT come from the germline V gene. The CDR3 totals 15 residues. V shed 6 bases, J shed 2 bases, and the junction held 7 bases outside the gene matches. V is TRBV6-1 and J is TRBJ1-5; 7 bases agree with TRBD1. This TCR came from an adult with an advanced solid tumor such as melanoma, head and neck, liver or kidney cancer. This sample comprised CD4+ or CD8+ T cells sorted from blood, obtained in a trial of the OX40 agonist ivuxolimab. CDR3 in DNA: TGTGCCAGCAGCCCCACAGGGGCGGGCAATCAGCCCCAGCATTTT. Translated: CASSPTGAGNQPQHF.